Listed here is a single TCR beta chain. Its antigen remains unknown. Germline CDR1 DFQATT, CDR2 SNEGSKA (reference sequence). This CDR3 has 14 amino acids. Germline trimming cut 6 bases from V and 7 bases from J; bases unmatched to any gene: 13. The source of the sample is a study of metastatic and nonmetastatic thyroid tumors. All patients reached thyroid surgery having received no treatment beforehand. Study observations and caveats: Benign nodules were reported to have significantly lower TCR beta diversity than malignant thyroid tumors, in blood and tumor.

TCRdb re-analyzed the PCR reads through MiXCR. The sample has 20,000 to 30,000 clones; approximately 20% are singletons. The genes are TRBV20-1 and TRBJ2-3; 7 bases map to TRBD2. Sequenced: blood. This receptor was obtained from a female donor with papillary thyroid cancer or a benign thyroid nodule (not recorded which). Some clones in this sample may be carry-over from other donors' samples. In DNA form, the CDR3 reads TGCAGTGCGATTCTATCGGGGGGTCCTTATACGCAGTATTTT. Protein product: CSAILSGGPYTQYF.